The 27 T cell receptor beta chains below all came from one sample that was sequenced in a study of T cell responses to AZD1222 COVID-19 vaccine. TCRdb's table, derived via immunoSEQ multiplex PCR, lists solely in-frame clones and lacks some. This sample has 130,000 or so clones; 92% occur once, and the top ten carry roughly 3.9%. The source was peripheral blood, collected 28 days after the second AZD1222 dose. The receptors derive from an adult who received the AZD1222 COVID-19 vaccine.

The rearrangement uses TRBV14 and TRBJ2-1; perhaps D is TRBD1 or TRBD2 (5 bases each). V was pared by 4 bases and J by 7 bases, with 17 bases between. This CDR3 contains 15 residues. The germline V gene encodes CDR1 SGHDN and CDR2 FVKESK. The chain's CDR3 is CASSRPQGVWNEQFF. Written as DNA, the CDR3 is TGTGCCAGCAGCCGCCCCCAGGGAGTGTGGAATGAGCAGTTCTTC.

V is TRBV27 and J is TRBJ2-2; TRBD1 matches at 11 bases. This CDR3 region has 16 residues. The V segment lost 7 bases and the J segment 6 bases; nucleotides outside the gene matches: 10. Germline loops: CDR1 MNHEY, CDR2 SMNVEV (reference sequence). CDR3 region: CASKWRTGGRSGELFF. CDR3 bases: TGTGCCAGCAAGTGGAGGACAGGGGGCAGGTCCGGGGAGCTGTTTTTT.

The chain recombines TRBV7-9 with TRBJ2-7; no clear D. V lost 4 bases to trimming and J lost 3 bases, with 13 bases between them. CDR1 and CDR2 from the germline V gene are SEHNR and FQNEAQ (reference sequence). The CDR3 runs to 14 residues. CDR3: CASSYVGTSYEQYF. The CDR3 DNA is TGTGCCAGCAGCTACGTAGGCACCAGCTACGAGCAGTACTTC.

This chain uses TRBV12-3 or TRBV12-4 with TRBJ1-1, with D uncertain. V dropped 4 bases and J dropped 8 bases, with 11 bases sitting between them. The CDR3 length is 12 residues. The CDR3 DNA sequence: TGTGCCAGCAGTTCGGACCCTAGAGAAGCTTTCTTT. Its translation is CASSSDPREAFF.

A single count supports this clone. The rearrangement joins TRBV19 to TRBJ2-3, with 12 bases fitting TRBD2. J was trimmed by 3 bases and V by 9 bases; bases with no gene match: 7. CDR1 and CDR2 (germline): LNHDA, SQIVND (reference sequence). CDR3 length: 15 amino acids. CDR3 DNA sequence: TGTGCCAGCAGGACTAGCGGGAAGGGAACAGATACGCAGTATTTT. It yields the protein CASRTSGKGTDTQYF.

The chain uses TRBV28 and TRBJ2-1; tentatively, D is TRBD2 (5 bases). V lost 6 bases and J lost 2, with 17 bases in between. The germline gives CDR1 MDHEN, CDR2 SYDVKM. The CDR3 length is 16 residues. The DNA of the CDR3 is TGTGCCAGCAGGAGTTCTAGCCTTCTTACCTACAATGAGCAGTTCTTC. It encodes CASRSSSLLTYNEQFF.

The V and J genes are TRBV11-2 and TRBJ1-6, with 7 bases identical to TRBD1. The CDR3 covers 16 residues. Germline values: CDR1 SGHAT, CDR2 FQNNGV. V shed 4 bases, J shed 7 bases, and the junction held 10 bases outside the gene matches. The CDR3 is CASSSLLTGENSPLHF. The CDR3 DNA sequence: TGTGCCAGCAGCTCCTTATTAACAGGGGAAAATTCACCCCTCCACTTT. Based on the CDR3 plus reference TRBV11-2 and TRBJ1-6, the full variable domain is EAGVAQSPRYKIIEKRQSVAFWCNPISGHATLYWYQQILGQGPKLLIQFQNNGVVDDSQLPKDRFSAERLKGVDSTLKIQPAKLEDSAVYLCASSSLLTGENSPLHFGNGTRLTVT.

The V and J genes are TRBV11-2 and TRBJ2-5; 7 bases match TRBD2. CDR3 length equals 15 residues. Germline V gene data show CDR1 as SGHAT and CDR2 as FQNNGV. Losses at the gene ends were 1 base for V and 3 bases for J; bases not matched to a gene: 5. The CDR3 here is CASSLVAGREETQYF. CDR3 nucleotide sequence: TGTGCCAGCAGCTTAGTCGCAGGGAGGGAAGAGACCCAGTACTTC.

V usage is TRBV6-1 and J usage is TRBJ1-2; 12 bases are a match to TRBD1. CDR3 size: 16 residues. In germline, CDR1 is MNHNS, CDR2 SASEGT. With 1 base clipped from V and 8 bases from J, the junction kept 8 bases outside the gene matches. The DNA for the CDR3 is TGTGCCAGCAGTGAAGGGGGGGACAGGGGGCGTAAGGGCTACACCTTC. Its protein product is CASSEGGDRGRKGYTF.

The chain is built from TRBV28 and TRBJ2-3; 7 nucleotides agree with TRBD2. CDR1 and CDR2 (germline): MDHEN, SYDVKM. The CDR3 contains 14 residues. Trimming cost V 6 bases and J 4 bases; bases outside gene matches: 7. CDR3 protein: CASSTGTTPDTQYF. In DNA, the CDR3 is TGTGCCAGCAGCACGGGGACTACCCCAGATACGCAGTATTTT.

V usage is TRBV7-2 and J usage is TRBJ2-1, with 8 bases matching TRBD2. Germline V CDR1 and CDR2: SGHTA, FQGNSA. There are 15 residues in the CDR3. Trimming at V came to 3 bases and at J to 2 bases, leaving 3 bases not matched to a gene. The CDR3 DNA follows: TGTGCCAGCAGCTTCGGGGGGGTTCCCTACAATGAGCAGTTCTTC. Translation: CASSFGGVPYNEQFF.

The chain combines TRBV5-4 with TRBJ2-3; 12 positions match TRBD2. This CDR3 comprises 16 residues. CDR1 and CDR2 from the germline V gene are SGHNT and YYREEE (reference sequence). V shed 6 bases and J 4 bases; nucleotides not matched to a gene: 9. CDR3 in amino acids: CASTEMTSGGADTQYF. The DNA for the CDR3 is TGTGCCAGCACCGAAATGACTAGCGGGGGTGCAGATACGCAGTATTTT. Full variable domain (outside the CDR3, taken from reference TRBV5-4 and TRBJ2-3): ETGVTQSPTHLIKTRGQQVTLRCSSQSGHNTVSWYQQALGQGPQFIFQYYREEENGRGNFPPRFSGLQFPNYSSELNVNALELDDSALYLCASTEMTSGGADTQYFGPGTRLTVL.

DNA for the CDR3: TGCAGCGTTGGTCGGCGGCTAGCGGGAGTCGGGGAGCAGTACTTC. Protein: CSVGRRLAGVGEQYF. The chain joins TRBV29-1 to TRBJ2-7; TRBD2 aligns across 10 bases. Germline V gives CDR1 SQVTM, CDR2 ANQGSEA. After removal of 4 bases from V and 7 bases from J, the junction contained 13 bases not matched to a gene. This CDR3 has 15 residues.

The table lists this clone with a count of one. The chain recombines TRBV5-6 with TRBJ1-4; D is uncertain. Trimming removed 0 bases from V and 10 bases from J, with 13 bases in between. The CDR3 totals 14 residues. CDR1 and CDR2 (germline): SGHDT, YYEEEE. CDR3 coding DNA: TGTGCCAGCAGCTTGGAGTACGCCCGGGGAAAACTGTTTTTT. Translation gives CASSLEYARGKLFF.

The genes are TRBV5-1 and TRBJ1-2; D gene ambiguous. Germline CDR1 is SGHRS and CDR2 is YFSETQ. The CDR3 is 16 amino acids. V shed 5 bases and J shed 0 bases, with 17 bases lying between them. CDR3 in amino acids: CASSPYSGGTNYGYTF. CDR3 DNA: TGCGCCAGCAGTCCCTATTCTGGAGGGACTAACTATGGCTACACCTTC.

The chain has TRBV19 and TRBJ2-1; D unclear. Germline V gene lookup returns CDR1 LNHDA and CDR2 SQIVND (reference sequence). The V end lost 0 bases, the J end lost 4 bases, and 10 bases lay between the germline ends. CDR3 length equals 15 residues. The CDR3: CASSIEPASYNEQFF. The CDR3 DNA sequence: TGTGCCAGTAGTATAGAACCAGCATCTTACAATGAGCAGTTCTTC.

This rearrangement joins TRBV9 to TRBJ2-4; no clear D. From germline, CDR1 is SGDLS and CDR2 YYNGEE. The CDR3 spans 13 residues. Deletions cut 3 bases from V and 8 bases from J, with 12 bases between. CDR3 DNA: TGTGCCAGCAGCGGAACGAACCGGGACATTCAGTACTTC. Its translation is CASSGTNRDIQYF.

This clone was seen a few times. The chain links TRBV7-2 to TRBJ1-6; no clear D. This CDR3 comprises 16 residues. Germline V gene lookup returns CDR1 SGHTA and CDR2 FQGNSA. V was clipped by 5 bases and J by 0 bases, with 11 bases between them. CDR3 sequence: CASSPRASSYNSPLHF. DNA for the CDR3: TGTGCCAGCAGCCCAAGGGCAAGCTCCTATAATTCACCCCTCCACTTT.

The CDR3 here is CAKGQGLEDSGNTIYF. The DNA for the CDR3 is TGCGCCAAAGGACAGGGACTAGAGGACTCTGGAAACACCATATATTTT. V usage is TRBV5-1 and J usage is TRBJ1-3, with 8 bases fitting TRBD1. After removal of 9 bases from V and 0 bases from J, the junction contained 11 bases not matched to a gene. Germline lookup yields CDR1 SGHRS and CDR2 YFSETQ. This CDR3 comprises 16 residues. The full variable domain, completed using reference TRBV5-1 and TRBJ1-3, is KAGVTQTPRYLIKTRGQQVTLSCSPISGHRSVSWYQQTPGQGLQFLFEYFSETQRNKGNFPGRFSGRQFSNSRSEMNVSTLELGDSALYLCAKGQGLEDSGNTIYFGEGSWLTVV.

The sample holds one count of this clone. A read error is likely, as this CDR3 ends without the conserved phenylalanine or tryptophan. Because the CDR3's place on the DNA is in doubt, the DNA is left out and the CDR3 is given as listed by TCRdb. The chain carries TRBV6-5 and TRBJ1-2; TRBD1 is taken as the D call from the table, unchecked against the DNA. Germline V gene lookup returns CDR1 MNHEY and CDR2 SVGAGI. The CDR3 spans 13 residues, counting both ends. The CDR3 sequence is CASSNRDRVLGTL.

There are a few counts of this clone. The chain recombines TRBV4-2 with TRBJ1-2; no clear D. V lost 1 base and J 4 bases, leaving 16 bases between the germline ends. Looked up from germline, CDR1 is LGHNA and CDR2 is YNFKEQ. CDR3 length: 16 amino acids. The CDR3 DNA reads as TGTGCCAGCAGCCAAGTTTGGCTCAGAGAGAGCTATGGCTACACCTTC. Translating it yields CASSQVWLRESYGYTF.

J is TRBJ1-1 and V is TRBV3-1 (or the pseudogene TRBV3-2); D remains unclear. CDR3 length: 14 residues. Per germline, CDR1 LGHDT and CDR2 YNNKEL (reference sequence). The V end was cut by 1 base, the J end by 1 base, with 7 bases between. CDR3 sequence (DNA): TGTGCCAGCAGCCAAGTCGAGGGGAACACTGAAGCTTTCTTT. This translates into CASSQVEGNTEAFF.

The chain has TRBV5-6 and TRBJ1-1; D is ambiguous. Germline V gene sequence: CDR1 SGHDT, CDR2 YYEEEE. The CDR3 runs to 11 residues. V was shortened by 2 bases and J by 8 bases, with 7 bases between the two germline ends. The CDR3 nucleotides read TGTGCCAGCAGCTTTAGGCGGGAAGCTTTCTTT. Protein sequence: CASSFRREAFF. The entire variable domain, with the rest obtained from reference TRBV5-6 and TRBJ1-1, is as follows: DAGVTQSPTHLIKTRGQQVTLRCSPKSGHDTVSWYQQALGQGPQFIFQYYEEEERQRGNFPDRFSGHQFPNYSSELNVNALLLGDSALYLCASSFRREAFFGQGTRLTVV.

This clone was seen more than once but under ten times. This rearrangement joins TRBV19 to TRBJ2-5; 8 nucleotides agree with TRBD1. The V and J ends lost 6 bases and 4 bases, in that order; junction bases with no gene match: 10. This CDR3 has 15 amino acids. CDR1 and CDR2 (germline): LNHDA, SQIVND (reference sequence). CDR3 DNA: TGTGCCAGTAGGCCGAGACAGGGGTTTTCAGAGACCCAGTACTTC. It encodes CASRPRQGFSETQYF. Drawing the rest from reference TRBV19 and TRBJ2-5, the complete variable domain is DGGITQSPKYLFRKEGQNVTLSCEQNLNHDAMYWYRQDPGQGLRLIYYSQIVNDFQKGDIAEGYSVSREKKESFPLTVTSAQKNPTAFYLCASRPRQGFSETQYFGPGTRLLVL.

The V call is TRBV2, the J call TRBJ1-3, with D perhaps TRBD1 (5 bases). The CDR3 is 15 residues long. Trimming left V 4 bases short and J 0 bases short, with 10 bases between. The germline CDR1 and CDR2 sequences are SNHLY and FYNNEI. The CDR3 loop reads CASSADSLSGNTIYF. As DNA, the CDR3 is TGTGCCAGCAGTGCAGACAGTCTCTCTGGAAACACCATATATTTT.

J is TRBJ2-3 and V is TRBV3-1 (or the pseudogene TRBV3-2), with a tentative D call TRBD2 (5 bases). The V gene lost 1 base and the J gene lost 0 bases, with 14 bases spanning the gap. The CDR3 has 17 amino acids. Germline V CDR1 and CDR2: LGHDT, YNNKEL (reference sequence). The CDR3 nucleotides are TGTGCCAGCAGCCAAGTCGGAGGCCGGGGAAGCACAGATACGCAGTATTTT. Protein sequence: CASSQVGGRGSTDTQYF.

This sequence joins TRBV7-8 and TRBJ2-7; TRBD1 might be the D (6 bases). The CDR3 runs to 15 residues. V shed 3 bases and J shed 2 bases, with 14 bases lying between them. CDR1 is SGHVS and CDR2 is FQNEAQ in the germline V gene. CDR3 bases: TGTGCCAGCAGCTTTACAGGGTTTGTCGCCTACGAGCAGTACTTC. This gives the protein CASSFTGFVAYEQYF.